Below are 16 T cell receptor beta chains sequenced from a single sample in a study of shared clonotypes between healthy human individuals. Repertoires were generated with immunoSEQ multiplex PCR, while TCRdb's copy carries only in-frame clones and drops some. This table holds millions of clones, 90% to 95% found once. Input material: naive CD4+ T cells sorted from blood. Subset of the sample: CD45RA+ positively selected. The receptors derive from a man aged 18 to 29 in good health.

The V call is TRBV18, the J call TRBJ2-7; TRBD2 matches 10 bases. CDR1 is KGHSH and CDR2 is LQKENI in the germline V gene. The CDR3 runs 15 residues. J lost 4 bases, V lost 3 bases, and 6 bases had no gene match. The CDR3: CASSPVGTSVYEQYF. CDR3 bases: TGTGCCAGCTCACCGGTAGGGACTAGCGTATACGAGCAGTACTTC.

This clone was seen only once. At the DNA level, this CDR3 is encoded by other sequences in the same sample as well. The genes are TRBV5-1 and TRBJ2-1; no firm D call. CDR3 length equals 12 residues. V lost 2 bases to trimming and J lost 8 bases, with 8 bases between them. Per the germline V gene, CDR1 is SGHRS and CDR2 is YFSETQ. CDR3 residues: CASSFPGDEQFF. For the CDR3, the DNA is TGCGCCAGCAGCTTTCCCGGCGATGAGCAGTTCTTC.

The CDR3 coding sequence is TGTGCCATCATGGCTTCGGGGGGGGCCTCCTACAATGAGCAGTTCTTC. Residues: CAIMASGGASYNEQFF. The V call is TRBV10-3, the J call TRBJ2-1; 8 positions agree with TRBD2. The germline V gene has CDR1 ENHRY and CDR2 SYGVKD. The CDR3 is 16 residues long. With V trimmed by 7 bases and J by 0 bases, 8 bases remained unmatched.

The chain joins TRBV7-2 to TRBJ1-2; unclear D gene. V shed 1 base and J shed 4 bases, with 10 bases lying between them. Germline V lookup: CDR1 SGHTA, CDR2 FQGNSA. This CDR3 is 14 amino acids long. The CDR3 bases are TGTGCCAGCAGCTTAGTCGGGAGACCCTATGGCTACACCTTC. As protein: CASSLVGRPYGYTF.

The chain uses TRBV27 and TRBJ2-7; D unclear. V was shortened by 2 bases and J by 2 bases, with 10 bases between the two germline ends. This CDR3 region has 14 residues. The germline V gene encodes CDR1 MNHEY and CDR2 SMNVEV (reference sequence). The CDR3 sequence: CASSLATVPYEQYF. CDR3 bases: TGTGCCAGCAGTTTAGCCACAGTCCCCTACGAGCAGTACTTC.

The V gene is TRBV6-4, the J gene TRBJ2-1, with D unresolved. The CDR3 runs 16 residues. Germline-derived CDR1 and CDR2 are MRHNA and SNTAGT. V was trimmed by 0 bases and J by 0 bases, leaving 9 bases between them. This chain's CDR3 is CASSDSFTVSYNEQFF. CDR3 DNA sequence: TGTGCCAGCAGTGACTCGTTTACGGTCTCCTACAATGAGCAGTTCTTC.

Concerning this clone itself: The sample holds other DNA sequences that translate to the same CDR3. CDR3 in DNA: TGCGCCAGCAGCTTACCTAGCGGGGACACAGATACGCAGTATTTT. It is translated as CASSLPSGDTDTQYF. This chain joins TRBV5-1 and TRBJ2-3; 9 bases match TRBD2. Germline V gene sequence: CDR1 SGHRS, CDR2 YFSETQ. The CDR3 is made up of 15 amino acids. With 2 bases clipped from V and 2 bases from J, the junction kept 3 bases outside the gene matches.

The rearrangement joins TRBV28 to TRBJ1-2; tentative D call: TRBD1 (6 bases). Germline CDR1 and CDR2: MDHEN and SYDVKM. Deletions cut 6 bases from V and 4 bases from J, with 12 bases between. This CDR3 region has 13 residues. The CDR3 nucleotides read TGTGCCAGCAGCACTACGGGGGCCTATGGCTACACCTTC. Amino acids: CASSTTGAYGYTF.

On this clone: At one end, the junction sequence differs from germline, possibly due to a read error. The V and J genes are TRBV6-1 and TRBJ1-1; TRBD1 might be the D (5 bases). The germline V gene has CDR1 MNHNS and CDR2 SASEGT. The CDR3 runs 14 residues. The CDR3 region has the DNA TGTGCCATCAGTGAGTCACAGGTGAACACTGAAGCTTTCTTT. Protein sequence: CAISESQVNTEAFF.

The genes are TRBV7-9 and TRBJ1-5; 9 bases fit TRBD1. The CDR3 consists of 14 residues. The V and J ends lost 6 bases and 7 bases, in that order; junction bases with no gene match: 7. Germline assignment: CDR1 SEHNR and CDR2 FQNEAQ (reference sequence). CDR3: CASSLDRGEQPQHF. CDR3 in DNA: TGTGCCAGCAGTTTGGACAGGGGAGAACAGCCCCAGCATTTT.

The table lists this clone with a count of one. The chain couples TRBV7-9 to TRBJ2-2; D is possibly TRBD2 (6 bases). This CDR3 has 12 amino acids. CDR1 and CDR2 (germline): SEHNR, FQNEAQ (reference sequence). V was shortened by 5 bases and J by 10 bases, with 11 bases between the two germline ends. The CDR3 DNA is TGTGCCAGCAGCCCGGGGGTTTCGGAGCTGTTTTTT. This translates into CASSPGVSELFF.

CDR3 sequence: CASSLAPGGTEAFF. The CDR3, as DNA: TGTGCCAGCAGCTTAGCTCCAGGGGGCACTGAAGCTTTCTTT. The chain carries TRBV11-2 and TRBJ1-1; 7 bases map to TRBD1. This CDR3 is built from 14 residues. Germline V gene data show CDR1 as SGHAT and CDR2 as FQNNGV. V lost 1 base to trimming and J lost 4 bases; unmatched junction nucleotides: 3.

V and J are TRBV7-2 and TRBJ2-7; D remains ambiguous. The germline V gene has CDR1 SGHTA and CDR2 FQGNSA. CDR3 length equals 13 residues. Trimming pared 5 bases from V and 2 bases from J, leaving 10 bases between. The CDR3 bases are TGTGCCAGCAGCGCCGAGTCGCCCTACGAGCAGTACTTC. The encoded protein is CASSAESPYEQYF. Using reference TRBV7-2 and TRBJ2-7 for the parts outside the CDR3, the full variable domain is GAGVSQSPSNKVTEKGKDVELRCDPISGHTALYWYRQSLGQGLEFLIYFQGNSAPDKSGLPSDRFSAERTGGSVSTLTIQRTQQEDSAVYLCASSAESPYEQYFGPGTRLTVT.

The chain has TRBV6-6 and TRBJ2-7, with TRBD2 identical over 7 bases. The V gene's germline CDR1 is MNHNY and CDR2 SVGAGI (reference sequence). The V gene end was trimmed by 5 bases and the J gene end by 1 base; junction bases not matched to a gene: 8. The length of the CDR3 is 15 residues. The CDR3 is CASSHTSDPSYEQYF. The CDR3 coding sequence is TGTGCCAGCAGTCATACTAGCGACCCGTCCTACGAGCAGTACTTC.

The chain's CDR3 is CASSYSPYEQYF. DNA for the CDR3: TGTGCCAGCAGTTATAGTCCCTACGAGCAGTACTTC. The rearrangement joins TRBV6-7 to TRBJ2-7; no clear D. TRBV6-7 is an ORF, and what it does is uncertain. Trimming left V 3 bases short and J 2 bases short, with 5 bases between. The CDR3 has 12 amino acids.

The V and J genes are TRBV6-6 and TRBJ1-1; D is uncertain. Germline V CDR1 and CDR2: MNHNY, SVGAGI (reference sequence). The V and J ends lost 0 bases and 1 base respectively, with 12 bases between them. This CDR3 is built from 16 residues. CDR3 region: CASSYSTLSANTEAFF. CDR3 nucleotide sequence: TGTGCCAGCAGTTACTCGACTTTATCCGCGAACACTGAAGCTTTCTTT.